This TCR beta chain was sequenced in a study of neoadjuvant nivolumab and ipilimumab in lung cancer. The CDR3 is 15 residues long. Germline trimming cut 5 bases from V and 3 bases from J; bases unmatched to any gene: 10. Germline CDR1 MNHEY, CDR2 SMNVEV (reference sequence). The repertoire was sequenced with immunoSEQ multiplex PCR; TCRdb's copy has only in-frame clones and lacks some. The data show fewer than 20,000 clones, with over 80% seen just once and roughly 2% held by the top ten. The source is an adult with non-small cell lung cancer. The chain combines TRBV27 with TRBJ2-7; 7 bases fit TRBD2. This specimen consisted of peripheral blood, obtained before neoadjuvant nivolumab, alone or with ipilimumab. The DNA for the CDR3 is TGTGCCAGCAGTCCGCGAGGGGCGGGAGTCTACGAGCAGTACTTC. Translating gives CASSPRGAGVYEQYF.